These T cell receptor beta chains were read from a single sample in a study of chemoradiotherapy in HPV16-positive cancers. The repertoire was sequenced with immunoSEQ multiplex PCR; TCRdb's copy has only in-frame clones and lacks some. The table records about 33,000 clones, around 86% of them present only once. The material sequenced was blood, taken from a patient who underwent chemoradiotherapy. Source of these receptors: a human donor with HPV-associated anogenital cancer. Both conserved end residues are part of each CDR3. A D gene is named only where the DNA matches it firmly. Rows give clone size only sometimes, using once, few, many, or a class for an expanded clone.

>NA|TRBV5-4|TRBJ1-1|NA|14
CASSFRVPNTEAFF
TGTGCCAGCAGCTTCAGGGTCCCGAACACTGAAGCTTTCTTT
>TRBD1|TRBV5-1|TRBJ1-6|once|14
CASSLQGVSSPLHF
TGCGCCAGCAGCTTACAGGGGGTATCTTCACCCCTCCACTTT
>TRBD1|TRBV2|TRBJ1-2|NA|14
CASSEDRGTYGYTF
TGTGCCAGCAGTGAAGACAGGGGAACCTATGGCTACACCTTC
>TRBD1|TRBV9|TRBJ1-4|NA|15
CASSLSTGGNEKLFF
TGTGCCAGCAGCCTTTCGACAGGGGGTAATGAAAAACTGTTTTTT
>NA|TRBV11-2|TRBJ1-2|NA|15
CASSSLRGSLNGYTF
TGTGCCAGCAGCTCTCTCAGGGGCAGCTTAAATGGCTACACCTTC
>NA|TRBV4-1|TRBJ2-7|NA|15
CASSPKTGTYYEQYF
TGCGCCAGCAGCCCGAAGACCGGGACTTACTACGAGCAGTACTTC
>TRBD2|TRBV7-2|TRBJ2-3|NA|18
CASSLFSGGATVTDTQYF
TGTGCCAGCAGCTTATTCAGCGGGGGAGCCACTGTGACAGATACGCAGTATTTT
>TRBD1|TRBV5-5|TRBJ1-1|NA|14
CASSLEGGGMGAFF
TGTGCCAGCAGCTTGGAAGGGGGCGGAATGGGCGCTTTCTTT
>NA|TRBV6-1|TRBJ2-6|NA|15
CASSPRSSGANVLTF
TGTGCCAGCAGTCCGAGGAGCTCTGGGGCCAACGTCCTGACTTTC
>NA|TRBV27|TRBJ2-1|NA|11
CASIRFNEQFF
TGTGCCAGCATCCGATTCAATGAGCAGTTCTTC
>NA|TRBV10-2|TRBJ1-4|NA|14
CASSARDHNEKLFF
TGCGCCAGCAGTGCAAGGGACCACAATGAAAAACTGTTTTTT
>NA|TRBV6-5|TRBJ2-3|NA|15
CASSYSPMSTDTQYF
TGTGCCAGCAGTTACTCCCCGATGAGCACAGATACGCAGTATTTT
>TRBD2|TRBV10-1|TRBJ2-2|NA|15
CASSSGGYNTGELFF
TGCGCCAGCAGTAGCGGGGGGTACAACACCGGGGAGCTGTTTTTT
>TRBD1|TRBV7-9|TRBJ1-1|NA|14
CASSTNRGRDEAFF
TGTGCCAGCAGCACCAACAGGGGACGCGATGAAGCTTTCTTT
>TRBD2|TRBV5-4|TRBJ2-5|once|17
CASSFGTGTRDQETQYF
TGTGCCAGCAGCTTTGGCACCGGGACTAGGGACCAAGAGACCCAGTACTTC
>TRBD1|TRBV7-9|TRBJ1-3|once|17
CASSHRPRDSSGNTIYF
TGTGCCAGCAGCCATCGGCCCCGGGACAGCTCTGGAAACACCATATATTTT
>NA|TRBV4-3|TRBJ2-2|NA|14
CASRDSSNTGELFF
TGCGCCAGCAGGGACAGTTCGAACACCGGGGAGCTGTTTTTT
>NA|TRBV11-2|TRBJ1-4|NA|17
CASSPGGALADNEKLFF
TGTGCCAGCAGCCCGGGAGGGGCCTTGGCCGACAATGAAAAACTGTTTTTT
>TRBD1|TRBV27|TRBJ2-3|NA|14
CASDYGQGTDTQYF
TGTGCCAGCGATTACGGACAGGGTACAGATACGCAGTATTTT
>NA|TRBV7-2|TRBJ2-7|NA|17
CASSLEDMYPGAYEQYF
TGTGCCAGCAGCTTAGAGGATATGTATCCGGGGGCCTACGAGCAGTACTTC
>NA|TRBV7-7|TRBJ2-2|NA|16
CASSLVEATNTGELFF
TGTGCTAGCAGCTTGGTTGAAGCCACGAACACCGGGGAGCTGTTTTTT
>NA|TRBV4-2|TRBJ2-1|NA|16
CASSQDRIVWGHEQFF
TGTGCCAGCAGCCAAGATAGAATAGTTTGGGGCCATGAGCAGTTCTTC
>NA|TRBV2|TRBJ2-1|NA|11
CATSAGVEQFF
TGTGCCACCTCAGCAGGGGTTGAGCAGTTCTTC